Listed below are T cell receptor beta chains from one sample, sequenced in a study of T cell changes during pregnancy in multiple sclerosis. The assay was immunoSEQ multiplex PCR, and TCRdb's table has in-frame clones only and misses some. The sample consists of 30,000 to 40,000 clones, 90% of them appearing once. The starting material was CD4+ T cells from peripheral blood mononuclear cells, obtained in the second trimester of pregnancy. These receptors were collected from a female donor with multiple sclerosis, enrolled in a pregnancy study. CDR3s include the opening cysteine and the closing phenylalanine or tryptophan. A D gene is named only where the DNA matches it firmly. Size values are once, few and many counts, or a class for expanded clones, and some rows have none.

TRBV19,.,16,TRBJ2-2,.,CASRTGTATNTGELFF,TGTGCCAGTAGGACCGGGACTGCTACAAACACCGGGGAGCTGTTTTTT
TRBV7-2,.,15,TRBJ2-7,once,CASSLAGERTYEQYF,TGTGCCAGCAGCTTAGCGGGAGAGAGGACCTACGAGCAGTACTTC
TRBV4-3,.,14,TRBJ1-3,.,CASSQVGSGNTIYF,TGCGCCAGCAGCCAGGTCGGCTCTGGAAACACCATATATTTT
TRBV27,.,14,TRBJ2-1,once,CASRGAPSYNEQFF,TGTGCCAGCAGGGGAGCGCCCTCCTACAATGAGCAGTTCTTC
TRBV6-5,.,14,TRBJ2-7,.,CASSSGIPSYEQYF,TGTGCCAGCAGTTCCGGGATCCCCTCTTACGAGCAGTACTTC
TRBV15,TRBD2,18,TRBJ2-3,.,CATSRGGRTSGRTDTQYF,TGTGCCACCAGCAGAGGTGGGCGGACTAGCGGGAGAACAGATACGCAGTATTTT
TRBV28,TRBD2,18,TRBJ2-3,once,CASSYSGRLSSSTDTQYF,TGTGCCAGCAGTTATAGCGGGAGGCTGTCTTCGAGCACAGATACGCAGTATTTT
TRBV18,.,14,TRBJ1-1,.,CASSPQTGHTEAFF,TGTGCCAGCTCCCCACAGACAGGCCACACTGAAGCTTTCTTT
TRBV15,TRBD1,12,TRBJ1-1,few,CATSRPGQGAFF,TGTGCCACCAGCAGGCCGGGACAGGGTGCTTTCTTT
TRBV28,TRBD2,16,TRBJ2-2,.,CASSLILAGITGELFF,TGTGCCAGCAGTTTAATACTAGCGGGGATCACCGGGGAGCTGTTTTTT
TRBV9,TRBD1,13,TRBJ1-1,.,CASSVSGQGAAFF,TGTGCCAGCAGCGTCTCGGGACAGGGAGCTGCTTTCTTT
TRBV21-1,.,14,TRBJ2-3,.,CASSGDRATDTQYF,TGTGCCAGCAGCGGAGACAGGGCGACAGATACGCAGTATTTT
TRBV6-4,.,17,TRBJ2-1,.,CARGSGGEPQGLNEQFF,TGTGCCAGGGGGTCGGGGGGCGAGCCACAGGGATTGAATGAGCAGTTCTTC
TRBV30,.,13,TRBJ1-1,.,CAWNSGGNTEAFF,TGTGCCTGGAATTCCGGGGGGAACACTGAAGCTTTCTTT
TRBV7-9,.,14,TRBJ2-7,.,CASSPETVSYEQYF,TGTGCCAGCAGCCCCGAGACAGTCTCCTACGAGCAGTACTTC
TRBV19,.,15,TRBJ1-1,.,CASSANRVRGTEAFF,TGTGCCAGTAGTGCAAACAGGGTCCGGGGCACTGAAGCTTTCTTT
TRBV30,.,13,TRBJ2-2,.,CAWRDASPGELFF,TGTGCCTGGAGAGATGCTAGTCCCGGGGAGCTGTTTTTT
TRBV6-6,.,11,TRBJ1-1,few,CASIHPTEAFF,TGTGCCAGCATACACCCCACTGAAGCTTTCTTT
TRBV5-4,TRBD1,18,TRBJ1-4,.,CASSSRGPGQGGRQKLFF,TGTGCCAGCAGCTCTCGAGGCCCGGGACAGGGGGGGAGGCAAAAACTGTTTTTT
TRBV7-8,.,14,TRBJ1-5,.,CASSLVGGNQPQHF,TGTGCCAGCAGCTTAGTAGGGGGCAATCAGCCCCAGCATTTT
TRBV18,.,16,TRBJ2-2,.,CASSPRTASDTGELFF,TGTGCCAGCTCACCCCGAACGGCTAGTGACACCGGGGAGCTGTTTTTT
TRBV7-2,.,14,TRBJ1-1,.,CASSLVTGGTEAFF,TGTGCCAGCAGCTTAGTCACGGGGGGCACTGAAGCTTTCTTT
TRBV11-3,TRBD1,13,TRBJ2-7,.,CASSSTGTGEQYF,TGTGCCAGCAGCTCGACAGGGACCGGGGAGCAGTACTTC
TRBV6-4,.,15,TRBJ2-3,.,CASSEVASGTDTQYF,TGTGCCAGCAGTGAAGTGGCTAGCGGCACAGATACGCAGTATTTT
TRBV9,.,15,TRBJ2-1,.,CASSVDSGMNNEQFF,TGTGCCAGCAGCGTAGATAGCGGAATGAACAATGAGCAGTTCTTC
TRBV7-3,.,11,TRBJ1-4,.,CASAGREKLFF,TGTGCCAGCGCGGGGAGGGAAAAACTGTTTTTT